This T cell receptor (beta chain) was documented in a study of blood T cell repertoires in COVID-19. About the study: There were acute and convalescent COVID-19 samples, and they came from the United States, Italy and Spain. The cDNA or gDNA used as material had been derived from T cells, B-cell-depleted T cells, or PBMCs.

As processed by the authors: Researchers report that nucleated cell counts were estimated from reference gene primer amplification. Libraries were prepared by immunoSEQ multiplex PCR; TCRdb keeps only in-frame clonotypes and omits some of them. V, J and clone size derive from that table, while D and trimming were established from the DNA sequence. The sample has some 190,000 clones, about 91% seen once; the top ten hold more than 1.4%. The sequence was collected from a man aged 18-30 years with active or convalescent COVID-19. The sequencing input was peripheral blood.

The CDR3 sequence is CASSRPQSEQYF. The CDR3 DNA reads TGTGCCAGCAGCCGGCCCCAGTCCGAGCAGTACTTC. V gene TRBV7-8 combines with J gene TRBJ2-7; no reliable D call. The CDR3 runs to 12 residues. Germline assignment: CDR1 SGHVS and CDR2 FQNEAQ. V lost 5 bases, J lost 6 bases, and 11 bases lay in between.